These T cell receptor beta chains were read from a single sample in a study of T cell responses to AZD1222 COVID-19 vaccine. Libraries were prepared by immunoSEQ multiplex PCR; TCRdb keeps only in-frame clonotypes and omits some of them. The profile covers 90,000 to 95,000 clones, with more than 75% appearing a single time and about 24% taken by the ten largest. Sequences were derived from peripheral blood, sampled on day 0 of AZD1222 vaccination. Receptor source: an adult in good health. CDR3s include the opening cysteine and the closing phenylalanine or tryptophan. The order of the fields is D gene, V gene, clone size, J gene, CDR3 DNA, CDR3 protein. The D gene is left open where the match is weak. Where a row states a size, it is once, few, many or the class of an expanded clone; other rows omit it.

NA	TRBV5-1	NA	TRBJ1-3	TGCGCCAGCAGCTATCAGACAGGCTCTGGAAACACCATATATTTT	CASSYQTGSGNTIYF
TRBD2	TRBV18	NA	TRBJ2-1	TGTGCCAGCTCACCACCAGGACTAGCGGGGGGTTTTAATGAGCAGTTCTTC	CASSPPGLAGGFNEQFF
NA	TRBV7-2	once	TRBJ1-6	TGTGCCAGCAGCTCCTCATTCGACAGCCTGAACCACTTT	CASSSSFDSLNHF
TRBD2	TRBV20-1	NA	TRBJ2-7	TGCAGTTTAGCGGGGGTGTACGAGCAGTACTTC	CSLAGVYEQYF
NA	TRBV7-9	few	TRBJ2-5	TGTGCCAGCAGCTTAAACCCCCCCGAGACCCAGTACTTC	CASSLNPPETQYF
NA	TRBV6-2/TRBV6-3	NA	TRBJ1-2	TGTGCCAGCAGCACGACGGCCAGAGGATTCTATGGCTACACCTTC	CASSTTARGFYGYTF
NA	TRBV18	NA	TRBJ2-5	TGTGCCAGCTCACCAACCCAGGGCGGTGGGCAAGAGACCCAGTACTTC	CASSPTQGGGQETQYF
TRBD2	TRBV18	NA	TRBJ2-1	TGTGCCAGCTCGGGACTAGCGGGGGAGATGCAGTTCTTC	CASSGLAGEMQFF
TRBD1	TRBV27	NA	TRBJ2-5	TGTGCCAGCAGTGCGAGGGACAGGGGGTTTGTAGAAGAGACCCAGTACTTC	CASSARDRGFVEETQYF
NA	TRBV18	once	TRBJ2-7	TGTGCCAGTTCAAGGACGGCGACCTACGAGCAGTACTTC	CASSRTATYEQYF
TRBD1	TRBV10-2	NA	TRBJ1-5	TGCGCCAGACGACCCAACAGGGGTAATCAGCCCCAGCATTTT	CARRPNRGNQPQHF
NA	TRBV10-3	NA	TRBJ2-1	TGTGCCATCAGTCCTAATGGGGTGGAGTACAATGAGCAGTTCTTC	CAISPNGVEYNEQFF
NA	TRBV18	NA	TRBJ2-3	TGTGCCAGCTCACCACCTATGGGAAGCACAGATACGCAGTATTTT	CASSPPMGSTDTQYF
NA	TRBV5-4	NA	TRBJ2-5	TGTGCCAGCAGCCTGATGACTGTACAGCAAGAGACCCAGTACTTC	CASSLMTVQQETQYF
TRBD1	TRBV10-3	NA	TRBJ1-2	TGTGCCATCAAAGTGGCAGGGGGCTTTGGATATGGCTACACCTTC	CAIKVAGGFGYGYTF
NA	TRBV4-1	NA	TRBJ2-7	TGCGCCAGCAGCCCCCTGTGGGGTTCCTACGAGCAGTACTTC	CASSPLWGSYEQYF
TRBD1	TRBV28	NA	TRBJ1-5	TGTGCCAGCAGGATAGAGGGGACAGGGGGTAATCAGCCCCAGCATTTT	CASRIEGTGGNQPQHF
NA	TRBV19	NA	TRBJ1-2	TGTGCCAGTAGTACCATGCCCGGGACGGTGGGTGGCTACACCTTC	CASSTMPGTVGGYTF
NA	TRBV7-2	NA	TRBJ1-2	TGTGCCAGCAGCTTAGAAGTAAGGGCAGCCCGCTATGGCTACACCTTC	CASSLEVRAARYGYTF
TRBD1	TRBV5-1	once	TRBJ1-2	TGCGCCAGCAGCCCCGGGACAGGGGGGGGCTATGGCTACACCTTC	CASSPGTGGGYGYTF
NA	TRBV11-2	NA	TRBJ1-2	TGTGCCAGCAGCTTAGACAACTATGGCTACACCTTC	CASSLDNYGYTF
NA	TRBV30	NA	TRBJ2-7	TGTGCCTGCCACCCGGCCAGGGTGACTTACGAGCAGTACTTC	CACHPARVTYEQYF
NA	TRBV3-1/TRBV3-2	NA	TRBJ2-7	TGTGCCAGCAGCCAAGAGGGAGGGACAATCTACGAGCAGTACTTC	CASSQEGGTIYEQYF
NA	TRBV27	once	TRBJ1-2	TGTGCCAGCAGTAACCGGGGGACCCTCGCCTACTTC	CASSNRGTLAYF
NA	TRBV4-1	NA	TRBJ1-2	TGCGCCAGCAGCCCAGCAGATAGATCGGAGACTCTTGGCTACACCTTC	CASSPADRSETLGYTF
TRBD2	TRBV15	NA	TRBJ2-3	TGTGCCACCAGCAGAGATCCCGGTCTAGCGGGGGCCGAGACGCAGTATTTT	CATSRDPGLAGAETQYF